The 2 T cell receptor beta chains given below trace back to one sample, sequenced in a study of spatial heterogeneity in lung cancer. Stated time point: blood at routine non-recurrence follow-up after resection. No cell sorting; template was whole RNA from tumor, lung tissue or PBMC. A single record per CDR3 protein comes from TCRdb applying MiXCR to the 5' RACE reads. The sample shows about 120,000 distinct CDR3 sequences, 12% of them seen only once. Sequences were derived from PBMCs, sampled at follow-up. All receptors come from a male donor with early-stage non-small cell lung cancer.

For this clonotype: A much bigger clone sits one base away, suggesting this may be a read error. V gene TRBV30 combines with J gene TRBJ2-2, with TRBD1 identical over 10 bases. This CDR3 is built from 16 residues. V shed 4 bases and J 7 bases; nucleotides not matched to a gene: 12. Germline V gives CDR1 GTSNPN, CDR2 SVGIG (reference sequence). The CDR3 is CAWTRGRQGAVGELFF. The CDR3 DNA sequence: TGTGCCTGGACTCGGGGACGACAGGGGGCGGTCGGGGAGCTGTTTTTT.

The chain combines TRBV5-1 with TRBJ2-1; D call uncertain. V was shortened by 0 bases and J by 2 bases, with 9 bases between the two germline ends. CDR3 size: 15 residues. Germline V gives CDR1 SGHRS, CDR2 YFSETQ. The CDR3 region has the DNA TGCGCCAGCAGCTTGGGAAGTACTCCCTACAATGAGCAGTTCTTC. Translation: CASSLGSTPYNEQFF. Looking up the rest from reference TRBV5-1 and TRBJ2-1 gives the full variable domain: KAGVTQTPRYLIKTRGQQVTLSCSPISGHRSVSWYQQTPGQGLQFLFEYFSETQRNKGNFPGRFSGRQFSNSRSEMNVSTLELGDSALYLCASSLGSTPYNEQFFGPGTRLTVL.